Below are 21 T cell receptor beta chains sequenced from a single sample in a study of blood T cell repertoires in COVID-19. Assay used: immunoSEQ multiplex PCR; TCRdb lists only in-frame clones, some missing. This repertoire shows roughly 53,000 clones, more than 85% found once; its top ten account for around 4.6%. Sequences were obtained from peripheral blood. These receptor sequences come from a man in his forties or fifties with active COVID-19.

The V call is TRBV28, the J call TRBJ1-5; no firm D call. The germline CDR1 and CDR2 sequences are MDHEN and SYDVKM. V was clipped by 9 bases and J by 0 bases, with 9 bases between them. The CDR3 sequence is 13 residues long. This CDR3 is CASRVNSNQPQHF. The DNA for the CDR3 is TGTGCCAGTCGGGTGAATAGCAATCAGCCCCAGCATTTT.

This sequence joins TRBV7-3 and TRBJ2-1; 7 positions agree with TRBD2. The CDR3 sequence is 14 residues long. Germline V CDR1 and CDR2: SGHTA, FQGTGA. With V trimmed by 5 bases and J by 5 bases, 6 bases remained unmatched. DNA for the CDR3: TGTGCCAGCAGCCCGGGACTATCTAACAATGAGCAGTTCTTC. Amino acid sequence: CASSPGLSNNEQFF.

This sequence joins TRBV7-9 and TRBJ2-3; 8 positions agree with TRBD2. Germline CDR1 SEHNR, CDR2 FQNEAQ (reference sequence). The CDR3 has 12 residues. V lost 9 bases to trimming and J lost 7 bases; unmatched junction nucleotides: 6. CDR3: CASGVAGHTQYF. The DNA for the CDR3 is TGTGCCAGTGGGGTAGCGGGGCATACGCAGTATTTT.

V usage is TRBV28 and J usage is TRBJ1-5; D may be TRBD1 (6 bases). V was shortened by 5 bases and J by 13 bases, with 15 bases between the two germline ends. Per the germline V gene, CDR1 is MDHEN and CDR2 is SYDVKM. The CDR3 has 12 residues. CDR3 coding DNA: TGTGCCAGCAGTCGCCGGGACATTCTTCAGCATTTT. It specifies CASSRRDILQHF.

The rearrangement links TRBV6-6 to TRBJ1-6; D not resolved. Trimming shortened V by 2 bases and J by 6 bases, and 11 bases separated the two germline ends. From germline, CDR1 is MNHNY and CDR2 SVGAGI (reference sequence). The CDR3 sequence is 15 residues long. The CDR3 region has the DNA TGTGCCAGCAGTTACGAGGGCTCAAGTAATTCACCCCTCCACTTT. It codes for CASSYEGSSNSPLHF.

The rearrangement joins TRBV4-2 to TRBJ2-5, with 9 bases identical to TRBD2. The CDR3 is made up of 14 amino acids. The ends lost 2 bases at V and 5 bases at J; junction bases unmatched: 3. Looked up from germline, CDR1 is LGHNA and CDR2 is YNFKEQ. The CDR3 here is CASSQLAGTETQYF. The CDR3, as DNA: TGTGCCAGCAGCCAACTAGCGGGAACTGAGACCCAGTACTTC.

The chain joins TRBV15 to TRBJ2-6; no definite D call. With 2 bases removed from V and 1 base from J, the gap between germline ends came to 6 bases. The CDR3 extends over 15 amino acids. Germline loops: CDR1 LNHNV, CDR2 YYDKDF (reference sequence). The CDR3 nucleotides read TGTGCCACCAGCAGATTCCGGTCTGGGGCCAACGTCCTGACTTTC. Its protein is CATSRFRSGANVLTF.

The chain joins TRBV30 to TRBJ2-7; 7 bases agree with TRBD1. The V segment lost 5 bases and the J segment 2 bases; nucleotides outside the gene matches: 9. There are 14 residues in the CDR3. Germline V gene lookup returns CDR1 GTSNPN and CDR2 SVGIG (reference sequence). CDR3 protein: CAWAPPGQTYEQYF. The CDR3, as DNA: TGTGCCTGGGCCCCACCGGGACAGACCTACGAGCAGTACTTC.

The rearrangement joins TRBV5-1 to TRBJ1-1, with TRBD1 matching over 9 bases. With 0 bases clipped from V and 3 bases from J, the junction kept 6 bases outside the gene matches. CDR1 SGHRS and CDR2 YFSETQ come from the germline V gene. CDR3 length: 16 residues. Here the CDR3 reads CASSLGTGELHTEAFF. The DNA for the CDR3 is TGCGCCAGCAGCTTGGGGACAGGGGAATTACACACTGAAGCTTTCTTT.

This chain joins TRBV19 and TRBJ2-1, with 7 bases identical to TRBD2. The V segment lost 4 bases and the J segment 5 bases; nucleotides outside the gene matches: 5. Germline V CDR1 and CDR2: LNHDA, SQIVND (reference sequence). The CDR3 is 14 residues long. This CDR3 reads CASSTSGNNNEQFF. In DNA form, the CDR3 reads TGTGCCAGTAGTACGAGCGGGAATAACAATGAGCAGTTCTTC.

This clone appeared a few times. V and J are TRBV2 and TRBJ2-7; TRBD1 matches 9 bases. V dropped 3 bases and J dropped 2; count of bases not matched to a gene: 5. Per the germline V gene, CDR1 is SNHLY and CDR2 is FYNNEI. The CDR3 contains 15 residues. In DNA form, the CDR3 reads TGTGCCAGCAGTGACGTCGGACAGGGGCCCTACGAGCAGTACTTC. It codes for CASSDVGQGPYEQYF.

V usage is TRBV5-6 and J usage is TRBJ2-1; 7 positions match TRBD2. Unmatched junction bases numbered 6, after V lost 0 bases and J lost 9 bases. The CDR3 extends over 14 amino acids. Germline CDR1 reads SGHDT; CDR2 reads YYEEEE. The CDR3 reads CASSLERRESEQFF. The CDR3 nucleotides read TGTGCCAGCAGCTTGGAAAGGCGGGAGAGTGAGCAGTTCTTC.

This sequence joins TRBV14 and TRBJ2-7, with 8 bases that match TRBD2. This CDR3 has 16 amino acids. CDR1 SGHDN and CDR2 FVKESK come from the germline V gene. The V segment lost 2 bases and the J segment 3 bases; nucleotides outside the gene matches: 9. CDR3 in amino acids: CASSQRGGLAYYEQYF. The CDR3 bases are TGTGCCAGCAGCCAACGCGGGGGGCTAGCGTACTACGAGCAGTACTTC.

The chain recombines TRBV24-1 with TRBJ2-3; no firm D call. CDR3 size: 15 residues. V was clipped by 6 bases and J by 1 base, with 13 bases between them. Germline loops: CDR1 KGHDR, CDR2 SFDVKD. The CDR3 region has the DNA TGTGCCACCAGTCCTGGCCCGGCGGGCACAGATACGCAGTATTTT. As protein: CATSPGPAGTDTQYF.

The chain combines TRBV30 with TRBJ2-2, with 7 bases fitting TRBD2. CDR1 and CDR2 from the germline V gene are GTSNPN and SVGIG (reference sequence). This CDR3 is built from 14 residues. V was pared by 5 bases and J by 3 bases, with 6 bases of the junction left unmatched. CDR3 region: CAWGEGRYTGELFF. The DNA of the CDR3 is TGTGCCTGGGGGGAGGGGCGGTACACCGGGGAGCTGTTTTTT.

This chain connects TRBV6-6 to TRBJ1-1; 9 bases are a match to TRBD1. The ends lost 5 bases at V and 2 bases at J; junction bases unmatched: 15. CDR1 is MNHNY, CDR2 SVGAGI, per germline (reference sequence). CDR3 length equals 18 residues. In DNA form, the CDR3 reads TGTGCCAGCAGTCCTGGGGACAGGGCGGTATTAAGTAACACTGAAGCTTTCTTT. It yields the protein CASSPGDRAVLSNTEAFF.

The chain carries TRBV5-6 and TRBJ1-5; D gene ambiguous. V was shortened by 2 bases and J by 2 bases, with 11 bases between the two germline ends. This CDR3 region has 15 residues. The germline V gene encodes CDR1 SGHDT and CDR2 YYEEEE. CDR3 sequence (DNA): TGTGCCAGCAGCTTATCGGGATTCGGCAATCAGCCCCAGCATTTT. It translates to CASSLSGFGNQPQHF.

V and J are TRBV7-9 and TRBJ2-4; TRBD1 matches 8 bases. Germline V gene lookup returns CDR1 SEHNR and CDR2 FQNEAQ (reference sequence). The CDR3 has 13 residues. After removal of 3 bases from V and 5 bases from J, the junction contained 0 bases not matched to a gene. The CDR3 nucleotides are TGTGCCAGCAGCTTGACAGGGGAAAACATTCAGTACTTC. Amino acid sequence: CASSLTGENIQYF. Filled out from reference TRBV7-9 and TRBJ2-4, the complete variable domain reads DTGVSQNPRHKITKRGQNVTFRCDPISEHNRLYWYRQTLGQGPEFLTYFQNEAQLEKSRLLSDRFSAERPKGSFSTLEIQRTEQGDSAMYLCASSLTGENIQYFGAGTRLSVL.

V usage is TRBV10-3 and J usage is TRBJ2-7; D gene uncertain. V lost 2 bases and J lost 1, with 6 bases in between. The CDR3 runs 13 residues. Germline V lookup: CDR1 ENHRY, CDR2 SYGVKD. CDR3 residues: CAISEATSYEQYF. The CDR3 DNA reads TGTGCCATCAGTGAGGCGACTTCCTACGAGCAGTACTTC.

J is TRBJ2-7 and V is TRBV19; 8 nucleotides agree with TRBD2. The ends lost 1 base at V and 2 bases at J; junction bases unmatched: 4. This CDR3 is 15 amino acids long. In germline, CDR1 is LNHDA, CDR2 SQIVND (reference sequence). CDR3 bases: TGTGCCAGTAGTATAGGTCCAGCGGGGGCCTACGAGCAGTACTTC. It is translated as CASSIGPAGAYEQYF. Complete variable domain (other parts from reference TRBV19 and TRBJ2-7): DGGITQSPKYLFRKEGQNVTLSCEQNLNHDAMYWYRQDPGQGLRLIYYSQIVNDFQKGDIAEGYSVSREKKESFPLTVTSAQKNPTAFYLCASSIGPAGAYEQYFGPGTRLTVT.

The chain recombines TRBV4-1 with TRBJ2-7; TRBD2 might be the D (6 bases). Looked up from germline, CDR1 is MGHRA and CDR2 is YSYEKL. The V gene lost 0 bases and the J gene lost 4 bases, with 16 bases spanning the gap. The CDR3 runs 16 residues. Here the CDR3 reads CASSQDTLGSGYEQYF. CDR3 DNA sequence: TGCGCCAGCAGCCAAGATACCCTGGGTAGCGGATACGAGCAGTACTTC.